This T cell receptor (beta chain) was identified during a study of cytomegalovirus exposure and HLA in healthy donors. Study summary: The Caucasian-associated ancestry cluster held more than 80% of around 380 genotyped donors. Study results and caveats: The number of N-insertions in an Asian-associated ancestry cluster was reportedly below the approximately 680-donor mean in a later analysis. Later work showed greater clonal expansion in HLA-associated TCR beta chains than in equally common others. Presence/absence analyses assumed roughly uniform sequencing depth across donors.

For this clone: What it binds is not known.

Trimming stripped 1 base from V and 5 bases from J, with 9 bases between. This CDR3 is 13 amino acids long. In germline, CDR1 is SGHVS, CDR2 FQNEAQ. PCR involved 60 Vbeta and 13 Jbeta primers. Sequencing was performed with immunoSEQ multiplex PCR; in TCRdb, only in-frame clones are kept and a portion is missing. Of approximately 160,000 clones listed, 70% are singletons. The chain joins TRBV7-8 to TRBJ2-7; D remains ambiguous. This TCR came from a man aged 18 to 30 in good health and CMV-seropositive. Material: PBMCs. The CDR3 loop reads CASSLGQRHEQYV. The CDR3 coding sequence is TGTGCCAGCAGCTTAGGGCAGAGGCACGAGCAGTACGTC.